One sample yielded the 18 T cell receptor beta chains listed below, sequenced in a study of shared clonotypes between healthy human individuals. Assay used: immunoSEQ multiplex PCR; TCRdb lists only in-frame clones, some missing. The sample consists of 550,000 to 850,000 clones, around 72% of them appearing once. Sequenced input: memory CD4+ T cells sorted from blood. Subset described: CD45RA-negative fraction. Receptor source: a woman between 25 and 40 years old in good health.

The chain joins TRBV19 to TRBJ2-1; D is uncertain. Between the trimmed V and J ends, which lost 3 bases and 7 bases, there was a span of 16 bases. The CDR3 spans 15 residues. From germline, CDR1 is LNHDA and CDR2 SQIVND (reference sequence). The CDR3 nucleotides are TGTGCCAGTAGTATCAGCCGGACGGCGGTGAATGAGCAGTTCTTC. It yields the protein CASSISRTAVNEQFF.

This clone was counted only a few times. DNA of the CDR3: TGTGCCTGGAAAGGGGGGTGGACAGATACGCAGTATTTT. Amino acids: CAWKGGWTDTQYF. This chain links TRBV30 with TRBJ2-3; D is perhaps TRBD1 or TRBD2 (6 bases each). This CDR3 has 13 residues. V dropped 4 bases and J dropped 3 bases, with 11 bases sitting between them. From germline, CDR1 is GTSNPN and CDR2 SVGIG (reference sequence). The full variable domain, its missing parts supplied by reference TRBV30 and TRBJ2-3, is SQTIHQWPATLVQPVGSPLSLECTVEGTSNPNLYWYRQAAGRGLQLLFYSVGIGQISSEVPQNLSASRPQDRQFILSSKKLLLSDSGFYLCAWKGGWTDTQYFGPGTRLTVL.

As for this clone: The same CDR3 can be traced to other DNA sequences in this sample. CDR3: CASSLSGRVREKLFF. CDR3 DNA: TGTGCCAGCAGTTTATCTGGCAGGGTGAGAGAAAAACTGTTTTTT. The chain employs TRBV27 and TRBJ1-4, with D possibly matching TRBD1 (5 bases). Trimming took 0 bases from V and 8 from J, leaving 13 bases between them. CDR3 length equals 15 residues. Germline values: CDR1 MNHEY, CDR2 SMNVEV (reference sequence). The entire variable domain, with the rest obtained from reference TRBV27 and TRBJ1-4, is as follows: EAQVTQNPRYLITVTGKKLTVTCSQNMNHEYMSWYRQDPGLGLRQIYYSMNVEVTDKGDVPEGYKVSRKEKRNFPLILESPSPNQTSLYFCASSLSGRVREKLFFGSGTQLSVL.

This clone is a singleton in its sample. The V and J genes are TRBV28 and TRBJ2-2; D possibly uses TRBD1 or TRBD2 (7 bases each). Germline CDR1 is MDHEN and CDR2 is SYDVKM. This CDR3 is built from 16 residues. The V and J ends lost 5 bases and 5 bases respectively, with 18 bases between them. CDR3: CASSALGGTDTGELFF. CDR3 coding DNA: TGTGCCAGCAGTGCGCTGGGAGGGACAGATACCGGGGAGCTGTTTTTT.

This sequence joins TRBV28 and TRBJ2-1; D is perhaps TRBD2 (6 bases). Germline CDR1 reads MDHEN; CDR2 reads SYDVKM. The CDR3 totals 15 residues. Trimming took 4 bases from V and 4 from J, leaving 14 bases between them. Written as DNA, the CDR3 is TGTGCCAGCAGTTCCCTGGGACTTGCATACAATGAGCAGTTCTTC. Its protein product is CASSSLGLAYNEQFF.

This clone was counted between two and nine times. This CDR3 reads CASREREGLSDTKNIQYF. The CDR3 DNA sequence: TGCGCCAGCAGGGAGCGGGAGGGCCTTTCGGATACCAAAAACATTCAGTACTTC. The chain recombines TRBV10-2 with TRBJ2-4; 10 bases line up with TRBD2. After removal of 6 bases from V and 2 bases from J, the junction contained 13 bases not matched to a gene. The germline V gene encodes CDR1 WSHSY and CDR2 SAAADI. There are 18 residues in the CDR3.

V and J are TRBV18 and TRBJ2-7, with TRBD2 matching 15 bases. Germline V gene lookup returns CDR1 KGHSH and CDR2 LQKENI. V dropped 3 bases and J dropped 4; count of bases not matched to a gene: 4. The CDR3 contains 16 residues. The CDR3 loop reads CASSPEGLAGGYEQYF. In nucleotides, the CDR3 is TGTGCCAGCTCACCGGAGGGACTAGCGGGAGGATACGAGCAGTACTTC.

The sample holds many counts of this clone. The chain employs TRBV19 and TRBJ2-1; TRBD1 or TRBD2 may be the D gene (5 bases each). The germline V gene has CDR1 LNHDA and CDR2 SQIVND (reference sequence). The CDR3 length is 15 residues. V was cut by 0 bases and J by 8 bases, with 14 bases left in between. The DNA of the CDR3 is TGTGCCAGTAGTATAGAGGGGACGCAGGGCCATGAGCAGTTCTTC. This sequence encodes CASSIEGTQGHEQFF.

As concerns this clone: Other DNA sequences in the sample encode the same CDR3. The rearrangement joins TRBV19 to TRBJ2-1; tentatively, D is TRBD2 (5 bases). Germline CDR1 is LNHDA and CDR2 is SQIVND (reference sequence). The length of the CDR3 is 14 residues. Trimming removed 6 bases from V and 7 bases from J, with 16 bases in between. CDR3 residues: CASRKLASGNEQFF. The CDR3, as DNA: TGTGCCAGTAGAAAACTTGCGTCGGGGAATGAGCAGTTCTTC.

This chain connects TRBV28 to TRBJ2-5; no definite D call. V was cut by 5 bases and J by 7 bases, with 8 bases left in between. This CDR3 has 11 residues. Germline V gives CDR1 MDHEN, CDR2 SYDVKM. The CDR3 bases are TGTGCCAGCAGTCCCCCCGGGACCCAGTACTTC. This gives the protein CASSPPGTQYF.

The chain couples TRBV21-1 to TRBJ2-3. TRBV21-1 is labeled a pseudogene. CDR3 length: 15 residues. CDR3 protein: CASSPRDDNTDTQYF. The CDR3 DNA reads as TGTGCCAGCAGCCCCCGGGACGATAACACAGATACGCAGTATTTT.

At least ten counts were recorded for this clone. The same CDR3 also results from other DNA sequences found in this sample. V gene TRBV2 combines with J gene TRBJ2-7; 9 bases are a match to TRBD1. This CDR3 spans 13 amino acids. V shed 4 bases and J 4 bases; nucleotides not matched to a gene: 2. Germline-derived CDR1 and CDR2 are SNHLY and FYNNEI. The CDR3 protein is CASSGDREYEQYF. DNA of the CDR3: TGTGCCAGCAGTGGGGACAGGGAATACGAGCAGTACTTC.

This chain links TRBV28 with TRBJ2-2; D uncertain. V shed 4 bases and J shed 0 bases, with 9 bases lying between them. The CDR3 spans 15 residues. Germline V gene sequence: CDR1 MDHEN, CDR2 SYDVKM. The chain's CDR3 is CASSSVISNTGELFF. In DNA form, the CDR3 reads TGTGCCAGCAGTTCGGTGATTTCGAACACCGGGGAGCTGTTTTTT.

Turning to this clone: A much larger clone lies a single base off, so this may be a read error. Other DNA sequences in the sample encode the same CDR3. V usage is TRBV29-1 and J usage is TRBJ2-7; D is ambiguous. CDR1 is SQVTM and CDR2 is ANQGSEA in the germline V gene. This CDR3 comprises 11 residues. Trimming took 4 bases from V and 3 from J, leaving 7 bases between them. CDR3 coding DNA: TGCAGCGTTGGCTGGGACTACGAGCAGTACTTC. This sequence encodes CSVGWDYEQYF.

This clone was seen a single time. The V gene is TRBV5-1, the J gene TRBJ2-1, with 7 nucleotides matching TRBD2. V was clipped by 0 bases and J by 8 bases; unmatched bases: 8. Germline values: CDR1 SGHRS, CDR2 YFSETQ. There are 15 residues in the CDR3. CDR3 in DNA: TGCGCCAGCAGCTTGGTAGTGACTAGCAACCATGAGCAGTTCTTC. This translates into CASSLVVTSNHEQFF.

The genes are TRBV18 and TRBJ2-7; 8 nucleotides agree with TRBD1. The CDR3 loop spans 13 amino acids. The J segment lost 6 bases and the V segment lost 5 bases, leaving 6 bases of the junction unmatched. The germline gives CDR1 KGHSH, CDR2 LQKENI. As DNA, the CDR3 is TGTGCCAGCTCATTAGACAGGGGATCCGAGCAGTACTTC. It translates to CASSLDRGSEQYF.

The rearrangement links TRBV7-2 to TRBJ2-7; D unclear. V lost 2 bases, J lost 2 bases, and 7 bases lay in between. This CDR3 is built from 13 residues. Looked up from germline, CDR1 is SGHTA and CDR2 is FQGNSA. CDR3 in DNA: TGTGCCAGCAGCTTAAGTCTGACCTACGAGCAGTACTTC. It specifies CASSLSLTYEQYF.

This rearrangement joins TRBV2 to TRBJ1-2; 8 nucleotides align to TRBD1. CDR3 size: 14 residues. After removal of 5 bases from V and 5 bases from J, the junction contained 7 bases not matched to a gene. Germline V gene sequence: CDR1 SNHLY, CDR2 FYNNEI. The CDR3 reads CASSKQGGRYGYTF. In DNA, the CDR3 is TGTGCCAGCAGTAAACAGGGGGGGAGGTATGGCTACACCTTC.